Sequencing of this TCR beta chain was carried out in a study of OX40 agonist ivuxolimab in advanced cancers. Turning to the study itself: Ivuxolimab, an agonistic anti-OX40 (CD134) antibody, was given to patients. Recorded diagnoses for dose-escalation patients were hepatocellular carcinoma, melanoma, renal cell or head and neck cancer.

The assay was immunoSEQ multiplex PCR, and TCRdb's table has in-frame clones only and misses some. The sample lists about 21,000 clones, around 87% occurring once. Note on this clone: The antigen remains unidentified.

V was trimmed by 5 bases and J by 6 bases, leaving 12 bases between them. CDR3 length equals 13 residues. Per germline, CDR1 LNHNV and CDR2 YYDKDF (reference sequence). General study results and limits: Near-lowest levels of clonal expansion characterized partial responders at 0.1-3.0 mg/kg. More expanded clones were seen, on average, in CD8+ T cells than in CD4+.

The sample in question was CD4+ or CD8+ T cells sorted from blood, obtained in a trial of the OX40 agonist ivuxolimab. The receptor was isolated from an adult with an advanced solid tumor such as melanoma, head and neck, liver or kidney cancer. V and J are TRBV15 and TRBJ2-3; D is uncertain. CDR3 bases: TGTGCCACCAGCGGCTCTAGGGCGGATACGCAGTATTTT. This encodes CATSGSRADTQYF.